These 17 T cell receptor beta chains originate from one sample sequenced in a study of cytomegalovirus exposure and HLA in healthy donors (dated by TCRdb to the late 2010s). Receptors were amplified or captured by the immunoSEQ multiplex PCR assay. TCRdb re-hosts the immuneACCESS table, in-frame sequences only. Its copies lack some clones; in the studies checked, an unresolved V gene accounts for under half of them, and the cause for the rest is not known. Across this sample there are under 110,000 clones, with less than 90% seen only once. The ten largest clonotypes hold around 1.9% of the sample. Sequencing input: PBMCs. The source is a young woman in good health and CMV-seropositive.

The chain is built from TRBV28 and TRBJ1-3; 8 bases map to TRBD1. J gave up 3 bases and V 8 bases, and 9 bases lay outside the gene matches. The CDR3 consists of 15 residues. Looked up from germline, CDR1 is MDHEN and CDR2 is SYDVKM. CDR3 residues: CASGGYGTGGNTIYF. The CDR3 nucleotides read TGTGCCAGCGGTGGTTACGGGACAGGTGGAAACACCATATATTTT.

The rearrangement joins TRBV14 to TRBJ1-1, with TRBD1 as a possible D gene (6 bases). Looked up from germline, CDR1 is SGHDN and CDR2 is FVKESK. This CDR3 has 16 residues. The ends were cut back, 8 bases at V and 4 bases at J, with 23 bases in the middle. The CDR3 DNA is TGTGCCAGCGGACCTGGAACCGCCCTAGGGGGCACTGAAGCTTTCTTT. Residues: CASGPGTALGGTEAFF.

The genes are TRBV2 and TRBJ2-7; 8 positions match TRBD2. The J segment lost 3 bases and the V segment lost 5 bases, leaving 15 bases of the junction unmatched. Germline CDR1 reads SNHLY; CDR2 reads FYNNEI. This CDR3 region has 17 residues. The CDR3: CASSLRGQRGPLYEQYF. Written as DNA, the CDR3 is TGTGCCAGCAGTCTCAGGGGCCAGCGGGGGCCTCTCTACGAGCAGTACTTC.

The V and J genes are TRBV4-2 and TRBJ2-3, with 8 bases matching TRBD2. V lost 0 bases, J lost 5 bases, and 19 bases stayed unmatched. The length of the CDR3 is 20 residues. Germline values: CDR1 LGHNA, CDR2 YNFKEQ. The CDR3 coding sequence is TGTGCCAGCAGCCAAGATTTCCCCACCCCCGCGGGGGGTTTTGAAGATACGCAGTATTTT. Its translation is CASSQDFPTPAGGFEDTQYF.

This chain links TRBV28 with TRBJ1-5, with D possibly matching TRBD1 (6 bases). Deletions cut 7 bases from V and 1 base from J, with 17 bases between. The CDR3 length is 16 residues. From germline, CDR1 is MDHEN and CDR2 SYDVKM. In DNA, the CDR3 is TGTGCCAGCAATGGCAGGGGATTAGGGAGCAATCAGCCCCAGCATTTT. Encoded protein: CASNGRGLGSNQPQHF.

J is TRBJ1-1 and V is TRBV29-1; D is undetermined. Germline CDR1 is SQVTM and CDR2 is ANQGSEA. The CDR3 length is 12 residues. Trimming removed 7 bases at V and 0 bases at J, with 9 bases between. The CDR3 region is CSAGGMNTEAFF. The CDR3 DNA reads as TGCAGCGCAGGCGGGATGAACACTGAAGCTTTCTTT.

The CDR3 is CASSSFFTGRYEQYV. The CDR3 nucleotides are TGTGCCAGCAGTTCATTCTTCACAGGGAGATACGAGCAGTACGTC. The chain couples TRBV28 to TRBJ2-7; maybe TRBD1 (6 bases). CDR3 length equals 15 residues. V was shortened by 4 bases and J by 4 bases, with 17 bases between the two germline ends. Germline V gives CDR1 MDHEN, CDR2 SYDVKM.

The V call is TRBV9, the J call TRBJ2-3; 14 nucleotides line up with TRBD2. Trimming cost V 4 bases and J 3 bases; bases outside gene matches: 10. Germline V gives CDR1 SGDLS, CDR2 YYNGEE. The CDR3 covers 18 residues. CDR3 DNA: TGTGCCAGCAGCCCGACTAGCGGGGGGGTCGGTGGGACAGATACGCAGTATTTT. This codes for CASSPTSGGVGGTDTQYF.

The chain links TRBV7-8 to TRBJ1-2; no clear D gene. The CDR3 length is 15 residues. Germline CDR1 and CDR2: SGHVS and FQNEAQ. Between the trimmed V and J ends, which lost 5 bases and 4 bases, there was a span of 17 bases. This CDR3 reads CASSRAAPRGYGYTF. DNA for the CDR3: TGTGCCAGCAGCCGCGCGGCCCCGCGGGGCTATGGCTACACCTTC.

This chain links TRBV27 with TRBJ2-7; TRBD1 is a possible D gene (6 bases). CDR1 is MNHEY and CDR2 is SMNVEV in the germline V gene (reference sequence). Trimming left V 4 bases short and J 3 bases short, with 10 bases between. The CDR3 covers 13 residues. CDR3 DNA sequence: TGTGCCAGCAGTTCAGGGGCAGACTACGAGCAGTACTTC. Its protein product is CASSSGADYEQYF.

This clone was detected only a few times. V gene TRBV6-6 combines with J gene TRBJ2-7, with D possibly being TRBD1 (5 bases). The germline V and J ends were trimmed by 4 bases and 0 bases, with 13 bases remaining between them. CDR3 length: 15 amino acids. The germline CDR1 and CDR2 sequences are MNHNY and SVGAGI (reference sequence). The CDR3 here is CASSSPDRSSYEQYF. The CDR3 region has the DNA TGTGCCAGCAGTTCCCCCGACAGAAGCTCCTACGAGCAGTACTTC.

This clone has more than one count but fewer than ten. The CDR3 is CATSRDQGREPQHF. The CDR3 DNA reads as TGTGCCACCAGCAGAGATCAGGGCAGGGAGCCCCAGCATTTT. The chain links TRBV15 to TRBJ1-5, with a possible D match to TRBD1 (5 bases). Germline V gene sequence: CDR1 LNHNV, CDR2 YYDKDF (reference sequence). Between the trimmed V and J ends, which lost 0 bases and 8 bases, there was a span of 11 bases. This CDR3 comprises 14 residues.

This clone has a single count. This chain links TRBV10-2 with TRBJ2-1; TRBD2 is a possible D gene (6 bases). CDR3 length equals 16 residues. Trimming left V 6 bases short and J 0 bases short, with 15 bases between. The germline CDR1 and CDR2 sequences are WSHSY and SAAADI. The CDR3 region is CASRDLAESSYNEQFF. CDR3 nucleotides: TGCGCCAGCAGAGACTTAGCGGAAAGCTCCTACAATGAGCAGTTCTTC.

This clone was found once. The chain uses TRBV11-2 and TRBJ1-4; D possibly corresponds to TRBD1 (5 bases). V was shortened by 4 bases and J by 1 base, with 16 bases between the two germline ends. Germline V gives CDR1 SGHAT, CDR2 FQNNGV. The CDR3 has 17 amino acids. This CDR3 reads CASSSFRGTGTNEKLFF. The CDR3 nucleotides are TGTGCCAGCAGCTCGTTCCGGGGGACGGGAACTAATGAAAAACTGTTTTTT.

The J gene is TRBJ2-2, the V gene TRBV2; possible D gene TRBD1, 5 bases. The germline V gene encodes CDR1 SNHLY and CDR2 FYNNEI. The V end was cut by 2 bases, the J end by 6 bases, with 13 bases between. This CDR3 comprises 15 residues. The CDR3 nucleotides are TGTGCCAGCAGTGAAAGACTGCCACAGGCCGGGGAGCTGTTTTTT. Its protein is CASSERLPQAGELFF. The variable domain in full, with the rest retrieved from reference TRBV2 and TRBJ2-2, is EPEVTQTPSHQVTQMGQEVILRCVPISNHLYFYWYRQILGQKVEFLVSFYNNEISEKSEIFDDQFSVERPDGSNFTLKIRSTKLEDSAMYFCASSERLPQAGELFFGEGSRLTVL.

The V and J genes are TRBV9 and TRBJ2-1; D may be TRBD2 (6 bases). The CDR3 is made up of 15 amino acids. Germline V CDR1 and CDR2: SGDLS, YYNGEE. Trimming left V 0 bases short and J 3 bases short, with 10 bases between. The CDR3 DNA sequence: TGTGCCAGCAGCGTAGGGGGGGAAAGCTACAATGAGCAGTTCTTC. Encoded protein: CASSVGGESYNEQFF. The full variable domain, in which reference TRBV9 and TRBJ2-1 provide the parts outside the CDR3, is DSGVTQTPKHLITATGQRVTLRCSPRSGDLSVYWYQQSLDQGLQFLIQYYNGEERAKGNILERFSAQQFPDLHSELNLSSLELGDSALYFCASSVGGESYNEQFFGPGTRLTVL.

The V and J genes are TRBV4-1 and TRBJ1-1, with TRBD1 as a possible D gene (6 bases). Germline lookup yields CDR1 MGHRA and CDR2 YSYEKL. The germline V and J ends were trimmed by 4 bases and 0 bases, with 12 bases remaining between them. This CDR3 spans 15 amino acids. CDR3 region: CASSPQGRLNTEAFF. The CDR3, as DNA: TGCGCCAGCAGCCCCCAGGGGCGGCTGAACACTGAAGCTTTCTTT.